Shown below are 3 T cell receptor beta chains from a single sample sequenced in a study of blood T cell repertoires in COVID-19. Clones were sequenced by immunoSEQ multiplex PCR, and TCRdb holds only the in-frame ones, with some missing. The sample contains 300,000 or so clones, more than 75% of which appear only once. Sequenced material: PBMCs or T cells enriched from blood (not recorded which). All receptors derive from a woman between 18 and 29 years old who had recovered from COVID-19.

The chain combines TRBV15 with TRBJ1-5, with a possible D match to TRBD1 (5 bases). Germline loops: CDR1 LNHNV, CDR2 YYDKDF (reference sequence). The V and J ends lost 1 base and 0 bases respectively, with 10 bases between them. There are 16 residues in the CDR3. Here the CDR3 reads CATSRGRENSNQPQHF. In nucleotides, the CDR3 is TGTGCCACCAGCAGAGGCAGGGAAAATAGCAATCAGCCCCAGCATTTT.

The chain recombines TRBV2 with TRBJ1-5; D gene ambiguous. This CDR3 spans 15 amino acids. The V gene lost 1 base and the J gene lost 3 bases, with 10 bases spanning the gap. Germline V CDR1 and CDR2: SNHLY, FYNNEI. The CDR3 DNA is TGTGCCAGCAGTGAAGAGGGAGGGAACAATCAGCCCCAGCATTTT. Translation: CASSEEGGNNQPQHF.

The chain recombines TRBV5-1 with TRBJ2-3; D is possibly TRBD2 (6 bases). The CDR3 is 15 amino acids. Trimming left V 1 base short and J 1 base short, with 10 bases between. The germline CDR1 and CDR2 sequences are SGHRS and YFSETQ. CDR3 in amino acids: CASSLYERGTDTQYF. The CDR3 DNA sequence: TGCGCCAGCAGCTTGTACGAGCGGGGCACAGATACGCAGTATTTT.